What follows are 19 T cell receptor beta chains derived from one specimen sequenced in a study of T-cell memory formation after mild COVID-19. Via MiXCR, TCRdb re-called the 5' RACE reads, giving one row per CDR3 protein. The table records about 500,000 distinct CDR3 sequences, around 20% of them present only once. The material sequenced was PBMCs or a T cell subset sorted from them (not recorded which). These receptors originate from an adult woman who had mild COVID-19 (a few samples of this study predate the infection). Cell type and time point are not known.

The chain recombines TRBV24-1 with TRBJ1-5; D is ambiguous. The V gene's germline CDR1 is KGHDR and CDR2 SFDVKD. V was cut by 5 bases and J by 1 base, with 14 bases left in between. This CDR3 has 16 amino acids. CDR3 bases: TGTGCCACCAGTGCCGCGGGCGAGGGCAGCAATCAGCCCCAGCATTTT. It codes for CATSAAGEGSNQPQHF.

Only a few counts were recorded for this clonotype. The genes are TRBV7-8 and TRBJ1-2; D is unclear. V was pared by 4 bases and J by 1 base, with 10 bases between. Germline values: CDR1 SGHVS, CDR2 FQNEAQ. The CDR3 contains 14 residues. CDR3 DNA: TGTGCCAGCAGCTCGCCGACGGATAACTATGGCTACACCTTC. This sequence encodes CASSSPTDNYGYTF.

The CDR3 region is CASSSDRGVGNEQFF. Written as DNA, the CDR3 is TGTGCCAGCAGCTCCGACAGGGGGGTAGGCAATGAGCAGTTCTTC. The gene calls are TRBV7-8 and TRBJ2-1; the match to TRBD1 covers 9 bases. The V segment lost 4 bases and the J segment 6 bases; nucleotides outside the gene matches: 7. The CDR3 contains 15 residues. Germline CDR1 and CDR2: SGHVS and FQNEAQ.

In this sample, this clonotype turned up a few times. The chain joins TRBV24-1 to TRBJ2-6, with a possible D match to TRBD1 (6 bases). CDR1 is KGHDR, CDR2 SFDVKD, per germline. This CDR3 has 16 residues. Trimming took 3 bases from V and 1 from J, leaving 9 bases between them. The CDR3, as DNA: TGTGCCACCAGTGATCGCACAGGGTCTGGGGCCAACGTCCTGACTTTC. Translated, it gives CATSDRTGSGANVLTF.

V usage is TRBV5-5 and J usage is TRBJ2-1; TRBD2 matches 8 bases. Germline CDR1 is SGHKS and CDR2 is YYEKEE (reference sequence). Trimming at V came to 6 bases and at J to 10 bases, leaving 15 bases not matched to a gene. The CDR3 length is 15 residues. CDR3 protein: CASISRPAGAEEQFF. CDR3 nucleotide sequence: TGTGCCAGCATCTCGAGGCCAGCGGGAGCAGAAGAGCAGTTCTTC.

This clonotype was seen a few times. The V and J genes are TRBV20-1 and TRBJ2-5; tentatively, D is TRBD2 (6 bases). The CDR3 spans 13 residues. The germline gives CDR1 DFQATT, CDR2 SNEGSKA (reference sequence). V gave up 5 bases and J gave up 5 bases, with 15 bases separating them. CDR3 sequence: CSAQMGGSETQYF. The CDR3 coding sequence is TGCAGTGCTCAAATGGGGGGTTCGGAGACCCAGTACTTC.

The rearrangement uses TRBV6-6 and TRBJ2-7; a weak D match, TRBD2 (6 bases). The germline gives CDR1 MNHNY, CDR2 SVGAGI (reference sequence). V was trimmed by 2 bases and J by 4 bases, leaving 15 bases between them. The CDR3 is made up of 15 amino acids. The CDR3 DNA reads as TGTGCCAGCAGTTACGCAACGGGAGCGAATTACGAGCAGTACTTC. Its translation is CASSYATGANYEQYF.

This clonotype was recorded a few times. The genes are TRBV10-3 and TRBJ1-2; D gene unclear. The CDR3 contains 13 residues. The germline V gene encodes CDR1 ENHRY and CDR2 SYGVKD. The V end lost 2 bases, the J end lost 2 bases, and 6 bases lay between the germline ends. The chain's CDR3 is CAISEEGNYGYTF. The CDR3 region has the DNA TGTGCCATCAGTGAGGAGGGCAACTATGGCTACACCTTC.

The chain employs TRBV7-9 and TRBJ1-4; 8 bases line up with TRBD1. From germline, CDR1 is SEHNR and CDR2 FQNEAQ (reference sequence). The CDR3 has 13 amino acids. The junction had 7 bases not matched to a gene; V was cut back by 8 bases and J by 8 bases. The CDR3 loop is CASGRQGREKLFF. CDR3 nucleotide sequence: TGTGCCAGCGGCCGACAGGGGCGCGAAAAACTGTTTTTT.

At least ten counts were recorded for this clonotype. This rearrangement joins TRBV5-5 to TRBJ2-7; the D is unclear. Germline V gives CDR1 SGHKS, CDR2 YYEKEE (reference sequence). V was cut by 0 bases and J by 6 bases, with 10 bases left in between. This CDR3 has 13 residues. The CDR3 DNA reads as TGTGCCAGCAGCTTGGTGTTAGCAGGCGAGCAGTACTTC. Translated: CASSLVLAGEQYF.

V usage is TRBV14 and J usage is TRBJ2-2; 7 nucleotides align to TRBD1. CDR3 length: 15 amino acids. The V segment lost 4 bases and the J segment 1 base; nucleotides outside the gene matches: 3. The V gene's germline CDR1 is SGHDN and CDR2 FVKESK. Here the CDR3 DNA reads TGTGCCAGCAGCCGAGGGACAGTGAACACCGGGGAGCTGTTTTTT. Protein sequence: CASSRGTVNTGELFF.

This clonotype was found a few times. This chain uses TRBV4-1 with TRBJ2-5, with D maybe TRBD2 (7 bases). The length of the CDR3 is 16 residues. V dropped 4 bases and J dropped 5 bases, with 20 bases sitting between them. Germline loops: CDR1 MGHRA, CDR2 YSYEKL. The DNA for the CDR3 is TGCGCCAGCAGCCTGCCTGGGGGGGCCAAAGGGGAGACCCAGTACTTC. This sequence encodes CASSLPGGAKGETQYF.

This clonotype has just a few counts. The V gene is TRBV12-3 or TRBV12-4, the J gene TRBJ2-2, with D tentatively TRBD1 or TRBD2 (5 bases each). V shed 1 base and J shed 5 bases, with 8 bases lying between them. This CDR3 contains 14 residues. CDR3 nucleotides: TGTGCCAGCAGTTTAGGAGGGGAAACCGGGGAGCTGTTTTTT. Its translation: CASSLGGETGELFF.

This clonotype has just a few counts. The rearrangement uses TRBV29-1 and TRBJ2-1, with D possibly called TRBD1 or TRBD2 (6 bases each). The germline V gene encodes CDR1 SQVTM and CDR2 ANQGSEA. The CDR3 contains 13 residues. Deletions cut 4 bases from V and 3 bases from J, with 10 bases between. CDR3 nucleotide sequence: TGCAGCGTTGGGGGGCGGGACTACAATGAGCAGTTCTTC. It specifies CSVGGRDYNEQFF.

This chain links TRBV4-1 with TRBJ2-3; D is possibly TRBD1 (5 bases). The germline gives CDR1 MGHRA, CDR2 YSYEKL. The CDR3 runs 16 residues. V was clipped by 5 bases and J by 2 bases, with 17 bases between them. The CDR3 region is CASSIPVQGSTDTQYF. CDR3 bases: TGCGCCAGCAGCATCCCGGTCCAGGGATCCACAGATACGCAGTATTTT.

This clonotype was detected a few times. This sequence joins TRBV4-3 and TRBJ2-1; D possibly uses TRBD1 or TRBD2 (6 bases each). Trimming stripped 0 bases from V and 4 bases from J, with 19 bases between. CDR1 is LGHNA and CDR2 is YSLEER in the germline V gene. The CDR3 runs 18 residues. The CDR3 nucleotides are TGCGCCAGCAGCCAAGATCGACACGGGGGCTCCTCTTACAATGAGCAGTTCTTC. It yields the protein CASSQDRHGGSSYNEQFF.

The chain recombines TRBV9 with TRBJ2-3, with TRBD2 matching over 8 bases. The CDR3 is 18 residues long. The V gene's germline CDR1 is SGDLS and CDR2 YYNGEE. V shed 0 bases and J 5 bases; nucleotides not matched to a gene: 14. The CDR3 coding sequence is TGTGCCAGCAGCGTAGAGATTGGGACGGGAGGGCCGATAGATACGCAGTATTTT. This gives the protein CASSVEIGTGGPIDTQYF.

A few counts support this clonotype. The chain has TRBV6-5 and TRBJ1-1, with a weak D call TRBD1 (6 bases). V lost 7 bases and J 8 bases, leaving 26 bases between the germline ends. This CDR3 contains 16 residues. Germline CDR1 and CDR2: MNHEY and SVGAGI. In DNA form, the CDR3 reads TGTGCCAGCACTTCAGGGGCGCTACCGGTGAAGGCCGAAGCTTTCTTT. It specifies CASTSGALPVKAEAFF.

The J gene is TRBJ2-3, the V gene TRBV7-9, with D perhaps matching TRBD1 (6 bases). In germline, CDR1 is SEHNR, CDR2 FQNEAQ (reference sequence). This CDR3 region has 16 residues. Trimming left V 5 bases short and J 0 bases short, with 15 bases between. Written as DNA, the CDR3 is TGTGCCAGCAGCAACCGGGACAAGATTAGCACAGATACGCAGTATTTT. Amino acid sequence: CASSNRDKISTDTQYF.